This TCR beta chain derives from a study of blood T cell repertoires in COVID-19 (dated by TCRdb to 2020 to 2022). With respect to the entire study: The collaborator samples originated in the United States, Italy and Spain and spanned the acute and convalescent phases of COVID-19. The material from the prospective study consisted of cDNA or gDNA derived from T cells, B-cell-depleted T cells, or PBMCs. Subjects who had been exposed to COVID-19, were actively infected with it, or had recovered from it provided the deeply sampled blood TCRbeta repertoires that made up the dataset. The repertoires were made available in a free public database intended to serve as a resource for research on the immune response to SARS-CoV-2. The samples were drawn from the first 160 participants of the ongoing ImmuneRACE study and from over a thousand subjects provided by 6 global collaborators. The sample metadata nearly always contained a de-identified subject ID, COVID-19 status, age in years and sex. Where available, HLA class I and class II types were obtained from metadata supplied by the sample provider rather than from assay-based typing. Study-wide conclusions, independent of this receptor: The amount of clinical and demographic metadata varied by source and participant and was provided uncurated.

The immunoSEQ Assay, a bias-controlled multiplex PCR, was used to amplify TCRbeta CDR3 regions from genomic DNA. The original pipeline was this. The number of nucleated cells in each sample was estimated by amplification of reference gene primers within the assay. To quantify the absolute abundance of each unique TCRbeta CDR3 rearrangement, sequence reads were collapsed and filtered. For each sample, productive Simpson clonality was calculated by taking the square root of Simpson's diversity index across productive rearrangements. The source is immuneACCESS, and TCRdb retained only in-frame sequences with V and J called. Part of the clones is not carried over; for the studies checked, unresolved V genes explain less than half of this, and the remainder is unexplained. Clonal size and the V and J genes are those of that table, whereas D and trimming came from the DNA. The sample has about 200,000 clones on record, 87% of them singletons. The ten biggest clones cover around 2.4% of the sample.

Participants in the prospective study were aged 18 to 89 years, lived in 20 to 30 United States geographic areas, and enrolled through a virtual design. To assign participants to cohorts, the prospective study relied on clinical history that participants themselves reported in a screening survey and a study questionnaire. Recovered participants in ImmuneRACE Cohort 3 were defined by two consecutive negative NP/OP PCR tests, clearance by a healthcare professional, or resolution of symptoms. Mobile phlebotomists in the prospective study collected whole blood, serum and a nasopharyngeal or oropharyngeal swab from every participant. Prospective study participants could optionally give additional blood draws and questionnaires over an approximately 2-month period. Before DNA extraction, blood samples from the prospective study were shipped at room temperature or frozen. Comment on this clone: Its antigen is still unknown. There are no base qualities to consult, and no much larger clone falls within one base.

Its CDR3 holds 15 amino acids, cysteine through phenylalanine. The only DNA kept is the CDR3, 45 bases in frame from the first base. This clonotype was sampled from a woman in her 30s who had recovered from COVID-19. The chain uses TRBV21-1 and TRBJ1-3; TRBD1, as called in the table, went unchecked against the DNA. TRBV21-1 has pseudogene status. The sample comprised PBMCs or T cells enriched from blood (not recorded which). The CDR3 corresponds to CASSKVMASGNTIYF. In nucleotide form, the sequence is TGTGCCAGCAGCAAAGTAATGGCTTCAGGAAACACCATATATTTT.